Shown below are 27 T cell receptor beta chains from a single sample sequenced in a study of regulatory T cells in long-lasting Graves disease (dated by TCRdb to the early 2020s). Library creation used multiplex PCR. The instrument given in TCRdb is Illumina HiSeq 4000. CDR3 regions were amplified by Arm-PCR with iRepertoire HTBI primers to construct TCR beta libraries. The raw public data were reprocessed by TCRdb itself: fastp quality trimming at Q25, MiXCR clonotype calling, in-frame beta chains only. Records with the same CDR3 protein are collapsed into one entry carrying the most frequent genes and DNA. The sample table lists about 540,000 distinct CDR3 sequences, roughly 13% of them with a count of one. 10% of the sample goes to the ten largest clones. The time point label for this specimen denotes: newly diagnosed GD, antithyroid drugs for less than 3 months. RNA was extracted from PBMCs in TRIzol for both TCR sequencing and RNA sequencing.

These sequences were also reported in another study, on T cells in Graves' hyperthyroidism and ophthalmopathy.

The sequences come from peripheral blood mononuclear cells (PBMCs), collected at new diagnosis, from a patient treated with antithyroid drugs. The source of these receptors is a man aged 25 to 40 with Graves disease. Donor details come from another sample of the same person, matched by shared clones.

This clonotype appeared many times. The rearrangement links TRBV12-3 or TRBV12-4 to TRBJ2-1; TRBD2 matches at 9 bases. The V gene end was trimmed by 8 bases and the J gene end by 4 bases; junction bases not matched to a gene: 9. The CDR3 is 15 residues long. CDR3 region: CASSRKRGAYNEQFF. The DNA for the CDR3 is TGTGCCAGCTCACGAAAGCGGGGGGCTTACAATGAGCAGTTCTTC.

The chain joins TRBV10-3 to TRBJ2-1; D might be TRBD1 or TRBD2, each matching 5 bases. CDR3 length: 16 residues. V was shortened by 6 bases and J by 0 bases, with 15 bases between the two germline ends. From germline, CDR1 is ENHRY and CDR2 SYGVKD. In nucleotides, the CDR3 is TGTGCCATCAGCTCTTTGGGGGAGAGCTCCTACAATGAGCAGTTCTTC. This sequence encodes CAISSLGESSYNEQFF.

DNA for the CDR3: TGTGCCACCCGGGGGGGGGGGGACACCGGGGAGCTGTTTTTT. Protein: CATRGGGDTGELFF. The chain uses TRBV12-3 or TRBV12-4 and TRBJ2-2, with 8 bases matching TRBD2. The CDR3 covers 14 residues. Trimming cost V 10 bases and J 3 bases; bases outside gene matches: 7.

This clonotype was recorded a few times. This chain joins TRBV5-4 and TRBJ2-3, with D unresolved. V dropped 4 bases and J dropped 0 bases, with 12 bases sitting between them. From germline, CDR1 is SGHNT and CDR2 YYREEE (reference sequence). The CDR3 contains 15 residues. The CDR3 DNA sequence: TGTGCCAGCAGCCCAGGTCGCCGGAGCACAGATACGCAGTATTTT. It encodes CASSPGRRSTDTQYF.

The chain joins TRBV10-3 to TRBJ2-5, with D perhaps matching TRBD2 (6 bases). CDR3 length: 14 amino acids. V was cut by 9 bases and J by 7 bases, with 21 bases left in between. Per germline, CDR1 ENHRY and CDR2 SYGVKD. CDR3 sequence reads: CAIRIGLLEGTQYF. Written as DNA, the CDR3 is TGTGCCATTCGGATAGGGCTTTTGGAGGGGACCCAGTACTTC.

This clonotype has at least ten counts. The V and J genes are TRBV5-1 and TRBJ2-7; TRBD1 aligns across 7 bases. Trimming cost V 4 bases and J 0 bases; bases outside gene matches: 13. The CDR3 has 17 residues. Germline V CDR1 and CDR2: SGHRS, YFSETQ. CDR3 amino acids: CASSPIPRGPSSYEQYF. DNA for the CDR3: TGCGCCAGCAGCCCAATCCCAAGGGGGCCGAGCTCCTACGAGCAGTACTTC.

The rearrangement links TRBV6-1 to TRBJ1-2, with D possibly matching TRBD1 (5 bases). V gave up 6 bases and J gave up 8 bases, with 16 bases separating them. Germline CDR1 is MNHNS and CDR2 is SASEGT. The CDR3 totals 13 residues. This CDR3 is CASSWDGGTGYTF. The CDR3 DNA reads as TGTGCCAGCAGCTGGGACGGAGGAACCGGCTACACCTTC.

The V and J genes are TRBV2 and TRBJ2-1, with a possible D match to TRBD1 (6 bases). Germline V gene data show CDR1 as SNHLY and CDR2 as FYNNEI. This CDR3 is built from 11 residues. V lost 7 bases and J lost 12, with 13 bases in between. This chain's CDR3 is CASIGQWRQFF. CDR3 in DNA: TGTGCCAGCATTGGACAGTGGCGGCAGTTCTTC.

This clonotype was seen ten or more times. The chain uses TRBV10-3 and TRBJ1-1; a weak D match, TRBD1 (6 bases). The length of the CDR3 is 15 residues. V was clipped by 3 bases and J by 0 bases, with 11 bases between them. CDR1 ENHRY and CDR2 SYGVKD come from the germline V gene. CDR3 nucleotide sequence: TGTGCCATCAGTGAACCGGGGGACATGAACACTGAAGCTTTCTTT. Its translation is CAISEPGDMNTEAFF.

Remarks on this clonotype: Being one base from a much bigger clone, this may be a read error. CDR3 sequence (DNA): TGTGCCAGCACGGGACAGGATGGAGAAAAACTGTTTTTT. As protein: CASTGQDGEKLFF. This rearrangement joins TRBV7-8 to TRBJ1-4, with TRBD1 matching 8 bases. Germline V gene data show CDR1 as SGHVS and CDR2 as FQNEAQ. This CDR3 is 13 amino acids long. The J segment lost 8 bases and the V segment lost 7 bases, leaving 6 bases of the junction unmatched.

Note on this clonotype: This sequence may be a read error, since a much larger clone differs from it by one base. This chain joins TRBV4-2 and TRBJ1-5; no definite D call. The CDR3 runs to 15 residues. Looked up from germline, CDR1 is LGHNA and CDR2 is YNFKEQ. The germline V and J ends were trimmed by 1 base and 7 bases, with 14 bases remaining between them. The CDR3, as DNA: TGTGCCAGCAGCCAAGCGGCCGGGAGTGCGCAGCCCCAGCATTTT. Translating gives CASSQAAGSAQPQHF.

The genes are TRBV5-6 and TRBJ1-2, with D possibly matching TRBD1 (5 bases). V was clipped by 2 bases and J by 4 bases, with 15 bases between them. The CDR3 has 15 residues. CDR1 is SGHDT and CDR2 is YYEEEE in the germline V gene. CDR3 DNA: TGTGCCAGCAGCTTCGAGGGGCGAGGAGGCTATGGCTACACCTTC. This gives the protein CASSFEGRGGYGYTF. The variable domain in full, completed from reference TRBV5-6 and TRBJ1-2, reads DAGVTQSPTHLIKTRGQQVTLRCSPKSGHDTVSWYQQALGQGPQFIFQYYEEEERQRGNFPDRFSGHQFPNYSSELNVNALLLGDSALYLCASSFEGRGGYGYTFGSGTRLTVV.

This clonotype was counted between two and nine times. The chain employs TRBV5-1 and TRBJ2-7, with a possible D match to TRBD2 (5 bases). Germline CDR1 SGHRS, CDR2 YFSETQ. V lost 0 bases to trimming and J lost 3 bases, with 10 bases between them. The CDR3 extends over 14 amino acids. CDR3 amino acids: CASSLVWENYEQYF. In nucleotides, the CDR3 is TGCGCCAGCAGCTTGGTTTGGGAGAACTACGAGCAGTACTTC.

This clonotype was observed a few times. The V and J genes are TRBV9 and TRBJ2-7, with 16 bases that match TRBD2. Germline values: CDR1 SGDLS, CDR2 YYNGEE. Trimming removed 3 bases from V and 2 bases from J; junction bases left unmatched: 2. CDR3 length: 16 amino acids. The CDR3 nucleotides are TGTGCCAGCAGCGAGGGACTAGCGGGAGGGGCCTACGAGCAGTACTTC. Protein sequence: CASSEGLAGGAYEQYF.

This clonotype was detected many times. V gene TRBV11-2 combines with J gene TRBJ2-3; tentatively, D is TRBD2 (6 bases). CDR1 and CDR2 (germline): SGHAT, FQNNGV. V was cut by 5 bases and J by 2 bases, with 17 bases left in between. This CDR3 comprises 16 residues. CDR3 bases: TGTGCCAGCAGCCAAAACACGGGGACTTTCACAGATACGCAGTATTTT. Translated: CASSQNTGTFTDTQYF.

This chain uses TRBV9 with TRBJ1-5; no clear D gene. Germline V CDR1 and CDR2: SGDLS, YYNGEE. Trimming shortened V by 4 bases and J by 3 bases, and 8 bases separated the two germline ends. The CDR3 runs to 13 residues. CDR3 sequence (DNA): TGTGCCAGCAGCCAGAAATTCAATCAGCCCCAGCATTTT. It translates to CASSQKFNQPQHF.

This clonotype was counted at least ten times. This chain uses TRBV6-1 with TRBJ2-1; the match to TRBD2 covers 11 bases. CDR1 is MNHNS and CDR2 is SASEGT in the germline V gene. CDR3 size: 15 residues. V trimming: 6 bases; J trimming: 6 bases; junction bases outside the gene matches: 7. CDR3: CASRILAGGFNEQFF. The CDR3 region has the DNA TGTGCCAGCAGGATTCTAGCGGGGGGTTTCAATGAGCAGTTCTTC.

The chain links TRBV18 to TRBJ2-7, with 10 bases matching TRBD2. Germline CDR1 is KGHSH and CDR2 is LQKENI. The CDR3 sequence is 15 residues long. With V trimmed by 2 bases and J by 4 bases, 5 bases remained unmatched. The CDR3 is CASSPSGLAIYEQYF. Written as DNA, the CDR3 is TGTGCCAGCTCACCATCGGGACTAGCGATTTACGAGCAGTACTTC.

The rearrangement joins TRBV12-3 or TRBV12-4 to TRBJ2-1; D possibly corresponds to TRBD1 (5 bases). V lost 1 base, J lost 2 bases, and 18 bases lay in between. This CDR3 is 18 amino acids long. The CDR3 loop reads CASSLDRLDKSPYNEQFF. CDR3 in DNA: TGTGCCAGCAGTTTAGATAGGTTGGACAAGAGCCCCTACAATGAGCAGTTCTTC.

The sample holds many counts of this clonotype. The chain employs TRBV6-2 or TRBV6-3 and TRBJ2-3; D perhaps matches TRBD1 (6 bases). This CDR3 has 14 residues. V was clipped by 2 bases and J by 4 bases, with 10 bases between them. Germline V gene data show CDR1 as MNHEY and CDR2 as SVGEGT. The CDR3: CASSYRDIPDTQYF. The CDR3 DNA reads as TGTGCCAGCAGTTACCGGGACATCCCAGATACGCAGTATTTT.

Many counts were recorded for this clonotype. The chain joins TRBV15 to TRBJ1-1; possible D gene TRBD1, 5 bases. V lost 0 bases and J 4 bases, leaving 12 bases between the germline ends. CDR3 length: 15 amino acids. Germline values: CDR1 LNHNV, CDR2 YYDKDF (reference sequence). DNA of the CDR3: TGTGCCACCAGCAGAGATCGCGGGGGATCCACTGAAGCTTTCTTT. Translating gives CATSRDRGGSTEAFF.

This sequence joins TRBV18 and TRBJ1-1; D may be TRBD1 (6 bases). The CDR3 is made up of 15 amino acids. The V gene's germline CDR1 is KGHSH and CDR2 LQKENI. V was shortened by 3 bases and J by 1 base, with 12 bases between the two germline ends. The CDR3 loop reads CASSPARTANTEAFF. CDR3 nucleotides: TGTGCCAGCTCACCGGCCAGGACAGCGAACACTGAAGCTTTCTTT.

CDR3 residues: CASSLNANNQPQHF. In DNA form, the CDR3 reads TGTGCCAGCAGTTTAAATGCGAACAATCAGCCCCAGCATTTT. The chain joins TRBV28 to TRBJ1-5; D is ambiguous. V lost 2 bases, J lost 3 bases, and 8 bases lay in between. This CDR3 spans 14 amino acids. In germline, CDR1 is MDHEN, CDR2 SYDVKM.

This clonotype was picked up a small number of times. This chain uses TRBV15 with TRBJ2-7; 10 bases map to TRBD1. V lost 8 bases, J lost 4 bases, and 5 bases stayed unmatched. CDR3 size: 13 residues. CDR1 and CDR2 from the germline V gene are LNHNV and YYDKDF (reference sequence). Here the CDR3 reads CATGDRGKYEQYF. CDR3 nucleotide sequence: TGTGCCACCGGGGACAGGGGTAAATACGAGCAGTACTTC.

This clonotype was detected ten times or more. This rearrangement joins TRBV3-1 to TRBJ2-7; tentative D call: TRBD2 (5 bases). The CDR3 runs to 14 residues. Trimming cost V 0 bases and J 6 bases, with 12 bases left between them. CDR1 is LGHDT and CDR2 is YNNKEL in the germline V gene (reference sequence). CDR3 DNA: TGTGCCAGCAGCCAAGACGCGAGGGTGGCCGAGCAGTACTTC. Amino acids: CASSQDARVAEQYF.

This clonotype was detected only a few times. Here the CDR3 DNA reads TGTGCCAGCTCACCAGGAGTAGCGGGGAGCACAGATACGCAGTATTTT. Translating it yields CASSPGVAGSTDTQYF. The V gene is TRBV18, the J gene TRBJ2-3; 8 nucleotides agree with TRBD2. Germline loops: CDR1 KGHSH, CDR2 LQKENI. CDR3 length equals 16 residues. V gave up 2 bases and J gave up 0 bases; unmatched junction bases: 4.

Only a few counts were recorded for this clonotype. The chain combines TRBV5-1 with TRBJ2-7, with a weak D call TRBD2 (6 bases). Germline loops: CDR1 SGHRS, CDR2 YFSETQ. The CDR3 runs 15 residues. V lost 3 bases to trimming and J lost 1 base, with 14 bases between them. The CDR3, as DNA: TGCGCCAGCAGCTCCTTTGCGGGATCTTCCTACGAGCAGTACTTC. This translates into CASSSFAGSSYEQYF.